This T cell receptor beta chain was retrieved from a study of cytomegalovirus exposure and HLA in healthy donors (dated by TCRdb to 2017 to 2019). Study-wide context: In an earlier analysis of approximately 640 of the donors, less than 350 Gb of sequence data and just under 120 million unique TCR beta sequences from about 179 million T cells were reported. In the later analysis, no new phenotypic data were used to find candidate immune exposures; instead, reliance was placed on TCR beta sequences and their occurrence across donors. Alongside the repertoire data, information on donor age, sex, ethnicity and CMV serostatus was compiled. Every repertoire in the discovery cohort had been generated on one and the same sequencing platform. On average, around 230,000 unique TCR beta nucleotide sequences were sequenced per donor among 398 genotyped donors of the cohort, with around 19% of those sequences being non-productive. Of the roughly 400 genotyped donors, 75% to 85% were placed in the genetic ancestry cluster associated with self-reported Caucasian donors. Because of strong linkage in the cohort, roughly five DR-DQ haplotypes were treated as single units for association and clustering. A later analysis re-examined previously published TCR beta repertoires from over 500 donors and added high-resolution HLA genotyping to investigate patterns of TCR occurrence. An early release that covered several hundred HLA-typed donors contained about 290 gigabases of sequencing data and around 80 million unique TCR sequences. In a later genetic analysis, genome-wide SNP genotypes for about 65% of the 666 donors were used, and that subset was treated as a discovery cohort. The study aimed to test whether signatures of past pathogen exposure could be identified by cataloging public T cell receptors. HLA typing included class I and class II loci at four-digit resolution. The study profiled the T cell repertoires of hundreds of subjects by immunosequencing and related them to cytomegalovirus serostatus. An earlier analysis of several hundred of the donors used high-throughput TCR beta sequencing to judge whether each TCR beta V gene segment behaved as functional or pseudogenic. To predict cytomegalovirus infection status, the study brought together high-throughput TCR immunosequencing, statistical association of individual TCRs with disease status, and machine learning. A separate validation cohort of more than 100 different subjects was used in addition to the approximately 610-subject first cohort. Typing coverage varied by locus: 629-630 donors for A, B, C, DRB1 and DQB1; 522 for DQA1; more than 600 for DPA1; around 450 for DPB1. General conclusions and limits of the study: A further reported finding was that TCR beta sequences accurately predicted the HLA-A and HLA-B alleles for most subjects in the first cohort. Because counts were too low, roughly 18 rarely observed V segments, including chromosome 9 orphons, were left out of the earlier analysis of 587 of the donors. Most TCR sequences were seen in very few donors, while some public TCRs were found in many individuals. The 87-base-pair reads could not distinguish some IMGT-functional V segments, including TRBV6-2 and TRBV6-3, so those segments were excluded. The presence/absence analyses assumed that sequencing depth was roughly uniform across donors, and that assumption may not be true. Several of the top co-occurrence clusters appeared to be linked to parvovirus B19, influenza, CMV and Epstein-Barr virus, according to a later analysis. In a later genetic analysis, a missense DCLRE1C variant was associated with V-gene and J-gene trimming of TCR beta chains, and the association was replicated in an independent cohort. CMV serostatus was the only immune exposure information available for the cohort. According to the authors, the approach could potentially be generalized to other disease states and immunological phenotypes. Most CMV-associated TCR beta chains appeared to be HLA-restricted in a later analysis, and the HLA associations seemed to be driven largely by CMV exposure. When HLA alleles, especially DR and DQ, strongly co-occurred, TCR associations were difficult to assign to individual alleles. In vitro tests confirmed that three of the cytomegalovirus-associated TCR beta chains recognize cytomegalovirus antigens. The study gave a list of under 200 TCR beta chains associated with cytomegalovirus. Cytomegalovirus status was reported to be diagnosed by the classifier with high specificity and sensitivity in both the original and validation cohorts. A cluster of highly shared sequence variants was judged likely to be a technical artifact of the sequencing pipeline. Correlated functional status among segregating V segments might be attributable to linkage disequilibrium, but an unknown experimental factor could not be ruled out. Compared with equally common non-associated chains, HLA-associated TCR beta chains in a later analysis were more clonally expanded and had lower generation probabilities. In a later analysis, the rate of TCR association differed among HLA loci, with DRB1 alleles having the most associated TCRs and HLA-C alleles having the fewest. A later analysis associated 16,951 TCR beta sequences with specific HLA alleles at a false discovery rate of 0.05. This cohort had only TCR beta chains sequenced, and the lack of alpha or paired-chain data limited which features could be detected. In an earlier analysis of roughly 560 of the donors, most TCR beta V segments were observed in productive rearrangements about 87% or about 30% of the time, broadly matching IMGT annotations. Compared with the roughly 720-donor mean, donors in an Asian-associated ancestry cluster had fewer N-insertions in productive TCRs, according to a later genetic analysis. HLA typing was unavailable for some donors at each locus, so association tests used only the typed subset.

Looking up the germline V gene yields CDR1 SGHRS and CDR2 YFSETQ. V loses 4 bases of germline sequence and J loses 8 bases, and the interval between the two ends is 15 bases. The CDR3 holds 13 amino acids from the cysteine to the phenylalanine. Only the CDR3 DNA is retained, 39 bases long and in frame from the first base. Details on this clone: Its target antigen remains unknown. Base qualities are not recorded, but no much larger clone differs from it by a single base.

The cohort consisted of 600 or so healthy bone marrow donors. At the time of sampling, all cohort members were nominally healthy, though unrecorded immune exposures were likely present. The donor tested CMV seronegative, placing the donor among the 350 or so seronegative members of the cohort. A peripheral blood sample was provided by each donor, and peripheral blood mononuclear cells were used for TCR beta sequencing. The Qiagen DNeasy Blood Extraction Kit was used to extract genomic DNA from the blood cell samples. The protocol used for the library was the immunoSEQ multiplex PCR assay. A mixture of 60 forward primers for TCR Vbeta segments and 13 reverse primers for TCR Jbeta segments was used in the multiplex PCR. The CDR3 region of rearranged TCR beta genes was amplified from genomic DNA with a multiplex PCR assay. On the Illumina HiSeq System, the amplified TCR beta libraries were sequenced as 87-base-pair reads. Per the authors' processing: A later analysis tallied about 77 million unique TCR beta chains across the 700 or so repertoires, and roughly 11 million of those chains were shared by two or more donors. Raw reads were error-corrected and collapsed into unique sequences with a nearest-neighbor algorithm that merged closely related sequences to remove PCR and sequencing errors. To assign V, D and J gene segments, CDR3 sequences were aligned to IMGT reference sequences. For a sequence to be retained, a match of at least six nucleotides to both a V gene segment and a J gene segment was required. A rearrangement counted as productive if the CDR3 had no stop codons and remained in frame with V and J, and every other rearrangement counted as non-productive. CDR3 was defined according to IMGT convention as the region running from the second conserved V-encoded cysteine to the conserved J-encoded phenylalanine. The earlier analysis of a few hundred of the donors excluded sequences that lacked an unambiguous match to a single V gene segment. In an earlier analysis of approximately 610 of the donors, V segments were called functional above 56.7% productive rearrangements and were called segregating when the between-donor standard deviation exceeded 5%. A statistical classification framework was built to diagnose cytomegalovirus status from the catalog of TCR beta chain sequences. V and J gene assignment, in a later analysis, came from comparing TCR nucleotide sequences with IMGT/GENE-DB human TR gene sequences. A later analysis assigned CDR3 sequences and most-parsimonious VDJ recombination scenarios with the TCRdist pipeline. In a later analysis, every TCR beta chain was defined by the combination of its CDR3 amino acid sequence and its V-gene family, and reads without a unique V-gene family were dropped. A later analysis removed 500 to 600 highly shared, low-generation-probability nucleotide sequences to deal with suspected cross-contamination and a sequencing artifact. For each public chain, a later analysis derived a clonal expansion index from normalized ranks of inferred template counts within each repertoire. In a later analysis, generation probabilities were computed using a VDJ recombination model fitted to out-of-frame rearrangements, and the results were checked against IGoR. Hypergeometric tests were used in a later analysis to score TCR-TCR, TCR-HLA and TCR-CMV co-occurrence, with a repertoire-size bias correction applied to the TCR pairs. To estimate false discovery rates, a later analysis permuted the HLA or CMV assignments 20 times. A later analysis grouped co-occurring TCRs with DBSCAN, adding TCRdist sequence similarity when clustering within HLA-allele-positive subsets. For co-occurrence clustering, repertoires with fewer than 30,000 or more than 120,000 public chains were excluded, along with five repertoires with anomalous nucleotide sharing. The clones in this table, taken by TCRdb from immuneACCESS, are in-frame only. Not every clone is retained; where verified, under half of the shortfall comes from an unresolved V gene, and the cause of the rest is unknown. V and J calls and clone size follow that table, whereas D and trimming were derived from the DNA. Present in this sample are roughly 120,000 clones, 75% of which were seen just once. The ten most abundant clones make up around 1.5% of the sample.

The sequence was collected from a woman aged 18-29 years in good health and CMV-seronegative. The receptor chain draws on TRBV5-1 and TRBJ1-1, and perhaps TRBD1 as D gene, on 6 matching bases. The sample comprised PBMCs. The CDR3 region reads CASSGGAGEEAFF. The DNA sequence is TGCGCCAGCAGCGGGGGCGCGGGGGAGGAAGCTTTCTTT.